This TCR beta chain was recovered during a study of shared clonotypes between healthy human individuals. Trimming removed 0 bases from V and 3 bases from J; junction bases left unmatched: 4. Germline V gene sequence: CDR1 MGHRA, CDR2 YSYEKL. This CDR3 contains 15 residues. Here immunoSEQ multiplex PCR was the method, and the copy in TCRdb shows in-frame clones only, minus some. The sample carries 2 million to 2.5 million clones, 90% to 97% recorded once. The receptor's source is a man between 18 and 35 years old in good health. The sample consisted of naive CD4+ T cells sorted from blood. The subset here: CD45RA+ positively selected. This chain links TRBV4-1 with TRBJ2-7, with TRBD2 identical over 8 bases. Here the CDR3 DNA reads TGCGCCAGCAGCCAAGATCCACTAGCGGACTACGAGCAGTACTTC. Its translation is CASSQDPLADYEQYF.